Here is one T cell receptor (beta chain) with its context. This record comes from a study of Tregs in tolerant kidney transplant recipients. Germline loops: CDR1 LNHDA, CDR2 SQIVND (reference sequence). The CDR3 runs to 12 residues. Trimming shortened V by 5 bases and J by 4 bases, and 8 bases separated the two germline ends. Repertoires were generated with immunoSEQ multiplex PCR, while TCRdb's copy carries only in-frame clones and drops some. The data hold about 240,000 clones, with 65% to 85% observed a single time. Unstimulated Tregs (CD4+CD25+CD127-) and CD4+CD25- non-Tregs were sorted from PBMCs.

The gene calls are TRBV19 and TRBJ1-2, with no clear D. What was sequenced was CD4+ T cells from blood. The receptor's source is a human donor in good health. The CDR3 region is CASSPERYGYTF. The CDR3 region has the DNA TGTGCCAGTAGTCCGGAGCGCTATGGCTACACCTTC.